The clone carrying this T cell receptor (beta chain) was seen just once. The antigen is undetermined. Subsequent to a culture period of approximately 11 days, CD4+ T cells were isolated. Trimming took 3 bases from V and 5 from J, leaving 2 bases between them. The CDR3 is 11 amino acids. CDR1 MNHNY and CDR2 SVGAGI come from the germline V gene (reference sequence). Sequencing was performed with immunoSEQ multiplex PCR; in TCRdb, only in-frame clones are kept and a portion is missing. In the table there are under 50,000 clones, around 76% of which are singletons. These data belong to a study of vaccination effects on CD4 cells after COVID-19. Study results and limitations: Late post-vaccination samples showed marked contraction of infection- and vaccine-induced clones.

Sequenced here: CD4+ T cells from PBMCs cultured without peptide, sampled before COVID-19 vaccination. The chain links TRBV6-6 to TRBJ2-1; D not certain. This receptor was identified in a human donor who had a prior SARS-CoV-2 infection. The CDR3 DNA sequence: TGTGCCAGCAGTTATAACAATGAGCAGTTCTTC. Protein product: CASSYNNEQFF.